Shown below are 32 T cell receptor beta chains from a single sample sequenced in a study of blood T cell repertoires in COVID-19. Sequencing used immunoSEQ multiplex PCR; TCRdb keeps in-frame clones, though not all of them. Of roughly 230,000 clones listed, about 87% are singletons. The sample consisted of peripheral blood. These receptors came from a man between 65 and 80 years old with acute or convalescent COVID-19.

The V and J genes are TRBV27 and TRBJ2-6; tentative D call: TRBD1 (5 bases). Trimming shortened V by 6 bases and J by 0 bases, and 15 bases separated the two germline ends. CDR3 length equals 17 residues. The germline gives CDR1 MNHEY, CDR2 SMNVEV (reference sequence). The CDR3 bases are TGTGCCAGCAGCCAGACAGTTCAGAGCTCTGGGGCCAACGTCCTGACTTTC. Protein product: CASSQTVQSSGANVLTF.

V and J are TRBV27 and TRBJ1-6, with 9 bases identical to TRBD1. The CDR3 covers 15 residues. With 3 bases clipped from V and 6 bases from J, the junction kept 3 bases outside the gene matches. CDR1 is MNHEY and CDR2 is SMNVEV in the germline V gene (reference sequence). CDR3 nucleotide sequence: TGTGCCAGCAGTTTCAGACAGGGGGTTAATTCACCCCTCCACTTT. This codes for CASSFRQGVNSPLHF.

This CDR3 is CSASSGHNEQFF. The CDR3 DNA is TGCAGTGCGAGTAGCGGACACAATGAGCAGTTCTTC. This chain joins TRBV20-1 and TRBJ2-1, with a possible D match to TRBD2 (6 bases). Per the germline V gene, CDR1 is DFQATT and CDR2 is SNEGSKA (reference sequence). There are 12 residues in the CDR3. Trimming cost V 6 bases and J 5 bases, with 11 bases left between them.

The chain is built from TRBV4-2 and TRBJ2-1, with TRBD2 matching 7 bases. This CDR3 contains 16 residues. The germline V gene has CDR1 LGHNA and CDR2 YNFKEQ. After removal of 0 bases from V and 4 bases from J, the junction contained 6 bases not matched to a gene. The CDR3 region has the DNA TGTGCCAGCAGCCAAGAAAATCTAGCGGTGTACAATGAGCAGTTCTTC. It translates to CASSQENLAVYNEQFF.

This chain connects TRBV10-3 to TRBJ2-3; 11 bases match TRBD2. Germline values: CDR1 ENHRY, CDR2 SYGVKD. After removal of 8 bases from V and 5 bases from J, the junction contained 9 bases not matched to a gene. CDR3 length: 15 residues. The CDR3 is CAIATSGARGDTQYF. The CDR3 region has the DNA TGTGCCATCGCGACTAGCGGGGCCCGGGGAGATACGCAGTATTTT.

V usage is TRBV6-1 and J usage is TRBJ1-2; the match to TRBD1 covers 7 bases. The V segment lost 3 bases and the J segment 8 bases; nucleotides outside the gene matches: 15. Per germline, CDR1 MNHNS and CDR2 SASEGT. The CDR3 sequence is 16 residues long. CDR3 DNA sequence: TGTGCCAGCAGTGATGCCGGGACACCCGGGACAGACGGCTACACCTTC. Its translation: CASSDAGTPGTDGYTF.

The chain carries TRBV4-3 and TRBJ2-3; 8 nucleotides align to TRBD2. V lost 9 bases, J lost 3 bases, and 8 bases stayed unmatched. Germline V gives CDR1 LGHNA, CDR2 YSLEER. The CDR3 contains 14 residues. The CDR3 is CASSSGSGTDTQYF. The CDR3 bases are TGCGCCAGTTCCAGCGGGAGTGGGACAGATACGCAGTATTTT.

This clone was detected only once. This chain uses TRBV18 with TRBJ2-7; D perhaps matches TRBD2 (5 bases). Germline V lookup: CDR1 KGHSH, CDR2 LQKENI. This CDR3 has 14 amino acids. V was shortened by 5 bases and J by 0 bases, with 11 bases between the two germline ends. Here the CDR3 DNA reads TGTGCCAGCTCATTAACTAGGAGCTCCTACGAGCAGTACTTC. It translates to CASSLTRSSYEQYF.

The genes are TRBV5-1 and TRBJ1-1; perhaps TRBD1 as D (5 bases). Per the germline V gene, CDR1 is SGHRS and CDR2 is YFSETQ. There are 16 residues in the CDR3. V dropped 9 bases and J dropped 2 bases, with 23 bases sitting between them. CDR3 nucleotide sequence: TGCGCCACCAACCCGGGAGGAGGTGGGGCCAACACTGAAGCTTTCTTT. This sequence encodes CATNPGGGGANTEAFF.

A single count supports this clone. The chain recombines TRBV3-1 (or the pseudogene TRBV3-2) with TRBJ1-2, with D perhaps TRBD1 (6 bases). This CDR3 is built from 12 residues. CDR1 is LGHDT and CDR2 is YNNKEL in the germline V gene (reference sequence). Trimming shortened V by 1 base and J by 7 bases, and 7 bases separated the two germline ends. In nucleotides, the CDR3 is TGTGCCAGCAGCCAAGGGGACACTGGCTACACCTTC. Protein: CASSQGDTGYTF.

This chain uses TRBV5-4 with TRBJ1-1, with D perhaps matching TRBD1 (5 bases). Germline CDR1 SGHNT, CDR2 YYREEE (reference sequence). V shed 0 bases and J shed 3 bases, with 12 bases lying between them. This CDR3 comprises 15 residues. CDR3: CASSLEPDRHTEAFF. The CDR3, as DNA: TGTGCCAGCAGCTTGGAACCCGACAGACACACTGAAGCTTTCTTT.

This clone was detected only once. The chain couples TRBV5-1 to TRBJ2-3; D might be TRBD1 (6 bases). Germline V gene data show CDR1 as SGHRS and CDR2 as YFSETQ. Trimming left V 0 bases short and J 5 bases short, with 13 bases between. The CDR3 length is 15 residues. This CDR3 reads CASSLEQGWGDTQYF. The CDR3 DNA reads TGCGCCAGCAGCTTGGAACAGGGTTGGGGAGATACGCAGTATTTT.

The rearrangement joins TRBV29-1 to TRBJ1-2, with 9 bases fitting TRBD1. The germline V gene has CDR1 SQVTM and CDR2 ANQGSEA. The CDR3 totals 12 residues. V was clipped by 6 bases and J by 7 bases; unmatched bases: 6. As DNA, the CDR3 is TGCAGCGTGAGGACAGGGGTGGGTGGCTACACCTTC. It codes for CSVRTGVGGYTF.

This clone was picked up one time. The chain joins TRBV7-2 to TRBJ1-1; 7 nucleotides line up with TRBD1. CDR3 length: 17 residues. The junction had 9 bases not matched to a gene; V was cut back by 2 bases and J by 0 bases. Per the germline V gene, CDR1 is SGHTA and CDR2 is FQGNSA. CDR3 amino acids: CASSLHRGRAMNTEAFF. The CDR3, as DNA: TGTGCCAGCAGCTTACACAGGGGCCGGGCCATGAACACTGAAGCTTTCTTT.

The chain links TRBV6-5 to TRBJ2-1; D perhaps matches TRBD2 (6 bases). Germline V CDR1 and CDR2: MNHEY, SVGAGI. CDR3 length equals 16 residues. Trimming cost V 0 bases and J 3 bases, with 12 bases left between them. CDR3 DNA: TGTGCCAGCAGTTACTCCGAGCGGGTTATCTACAATGAGCAGTTCTTC. Encoded protein: CASSYSERVIYNEQFF.

The V gene is TRBV2, the J gene TRBJ2-5, with 8 bases that match TRBD2. This CDR3 is built from 16 residues. CDR1 and CDR2 (germline): SNHLY, FYNNEI. V lost 8 bases to trimming and J lost 2 bases; unmatched junction nucleotides: 13. The CDR3: CASRTGAGGTQETQYF. CDR3 in DNA: TGTGCCAGCCGTACAGGTGCGGGAGGTACTCAAGAGACCCAGTACTTC.

The chain uses TRBV4-2 and TRBJ2-3, with 11 bases that match TRBD2. The CDR3 contains 20 residues. Germline V CDR1 and CDR2: LGHNA, YNFKEQ. Losses at the gene ends were 4 bases for V and 0 bases for J; bases not matched to a gene: 15. The CDR3 DNA reads TGTGCCAGCAGCCTGGAGACCGGGACTAGCGGAGCCGCTAGCACAGATACGCAGTATTTT. Translating gives CASSLETGTSGAASTDTQYF.

The rearrangement links TRBV10-3 to TRBJ2-7; TRBD1 agrees at 12 bases. This CDR3 is built from 16 residues. Germline lookup yields CDR1 ENHRY and CDR2 SYGVKD. J gave up 7 bases and V 6 bases, and 13 bases lay outside the gene matches. The CDR3 DNA is TGTGCCATCAGCAGGCGTGGGACAGGGGGCTTTGATGAGCAGTACTTC. It translates to CAISRRGTGGFDEQYF.

V gene TRBV2 combines with J gene TRBJ2-7, with TRBD1 matching 8 bases. The length of the CDR3 is 13 residues. Germline-derived CDR1 and CDR2 are SNHLY and FYNNEI. Trimming took 7 bases from V and 5 from J; bases not matched to a gene: 7. The DNA of the CDR3 is TGTGCCAGCACAAGGACAGGGCTGCACGAGCAGTACTTC. This sequence encodes CASTRTGLHEQYF.

The sample holds one count of this clone. The chain uses TRBV12-5 and TRBJ2-1; TRBD2 agrees at 11 bases. Germline V gives CDR1 LGHNT, CDR2 FRNRAP. V lost 1 base to trimming and J lost 7 bases; unmatched junction nucleotides: 9. The CDR3 contains 17 residues. The CDR3 is CASGLGVLAGVTNEQFF. The CDR3 bases are TGTGCTAGTGGTTTGGGAGTACTAGCGGGAGTGACAAATGAGCAGTTCTTC. Drawing the rest from reference TRBV12-5 and TRBJ2-1, the complete variable domain is DARVTQTPRHKVTEMGQEVTMRCQPILGHNTVFWYRQTMMQGLELLAYFRNRAPLDDSGMPKDRFSAEMPDATLATLKIQPSEPRDSAVYFCASGLGVLAGVTNEQFFGPGTRLTVL.

Here the CDR3 reads CASSDTTSGRGEQFF. The CDR3, as DNA: TGTGCCAGCAGTGACACAACTAGCGGGAGGGGTGAGCAGTTCTTC. The chain is built from TRBV2 and TRBJ2-1; 13 nucleotides agree with TRBD2. The J segment lost 9 bases and the V segment lost 3 bases, leaving 5 bases of the junction unmatched. The CDR3 loop spans 15 amino acids. Germline V gene sequence: CDR1 SNHLY, CDR2 FYNNEI.

This chain links TRBV6-5 with TRBJ1-5; unclear D gene. The germline V and J ends were trimmed by 8 bases and 3 bases, with 14 bases remaining between them. CDR1 MNHEY and CDR2 SVGAGI come from the germline V gene. The CDR3 length is 14 residues. The CDR3 coding sequence is TGTGCCAGCTCCCGCCAACTAAACAATCAGCCCCAGCATTTT. Protein: CASSRQLNNQPQHF.

This chain uses TRBV2 with TRBJ2-1, with D perhaps TRBD1 (6 bases). V was cut by 6 bases and J by 7 bases, with 7 bases left in between. Germline CDR1 reads SNHLY; CDR2 reads FYNNEI. This CDR3 has 11 amino acids. The CDR3 bases are TGTGCCAGCAGCCAGGGGAATGAGCAGTTCTTC. Its protein is CASSQGNEQFF.

The CDR3 here is CASRPGTSGSPVGNEQFF. The CDR3 coding sequence is TGTGCCAGCAGACCCGGGACTAGCGGGTCTCCCGTTGGCAATGAGCAGTTCTTC. V and J are TRBV27 and TRBJ2-1; the match to TRBD2 covers 12 bases. This CDR3 is built from 18 residues. V dropped 6 bases and J dropped 6; count of bases not matched to a gene: 15. Germline V gene sequence: CDR1 MNHEY, CDR2 SMNVEV (reference sequence).

V and J are TRBV5-1 and TRBJ2-1; 11 bases line up with TRBD2. Trimming cost V 2 bases and J 9 bases; bases outside gene matches: 7. In germline, CDR1 is SGHRS, CDR2 YFSETQ. The CDR3 has 15 amino acids. Here the CDR3 DNA reads TGCGCCAGCAGCTTATTGACTAGCGGGACCCGTGAGCAGTTCTTC. Residues: CASSLLTSGTREQFF. Drawing the rest from reference TRBV5-1 and TRBJ2-1, the complete variable domain is KAGVTQTPRYLIKTRGQQVTLSCSPISGHRSVSWYQQTPGQGLQFLFEYFSETQRNKGNFPGRFSGRQFSNSRSEMNVSTLELGDSALYLCASSLLTSGTREQFFGPGTRLTVL.

The V gene is TRBV28, the J gene TRBJ1-5, with 9 bases identical to TRBD1. Germline V lookup: CDR1 MDHEN, CDR2 SYDVKM. This CDR3 contains 15 residues. The V gene end was trimmed by 7 bases and the J gene end by 4 bases; junction bases not matched to a gene: 8. The DNA for the CDR3 is TGTGCCAGCACCCTCGGGACAGGGAGAAATCAGCCCCAGCATTTT. Protein: CASTLGTGRNQPQHF.

V is TRBV28 and J is TRBJ2-7; TRBD2 agrees at 10 bases. The germline V gene has CDR1 MDHEN and CDR2 SYDVKM. The CDR3 is 16 residues long. With 2 bases clipped from V and 0 bases from J, the junction kept 4 bases outside the gene matches. CDR3 sequence (DNA): TGTGCCAGCAGTTTAGTTCGACTAGCGGGCTCCTACGAGCAGTACTTC. Protein sequence: CASSLVRLAGSYEQYF.

V gene TRBV3-1 (or the pseudogene TRBV3-2) combines with J gene TRBJ2-1; 7 nucleotides match TRBD1. The germline gives CDR1 LGHDT, CDR2 YNNKEL (reference sequence). The CDR3 extends over 12 amino acids. J lost 12 bases, V lost 4 bases, and 6 bases had no gene match. In nucleotides, the CDR3 is TGTGCCAGCAGCCGGGACAGCGGATGGCAGTTCTTC. Residues: CASSRDSGWQFF.

This clone has a single count. This chain links TRBV9 with TRBJ1-3; 12 nucleotides line up with TRBD1. CDR1 is SGDLS, CDR2 YYNGEE, per germline. Trimming cost V 3 bases and J 4 bases; bases outside gene matches: 8. This CDR3 has 17 amino acids. The CDR3 DNA reads TGTGCCAGCAGCGAGGGAGCCGGGACAGGGGGCGGAAACACCATATATTTT. Residues: CASSEGAGTGGGNTIYF.

The V call is TRBV30, the J call TRBJ1-1; tentative D call: TRBD1 (6 bases). The CDR3 covers 13 residues. V lost 2 bases to trimming and J lost 1 base, with 8 bases between them. Germline-derived CDR1 and CDR2 are GTSNPN and SVGIG (reference sequence). CDR3 bases: TGTGCCTGGAGTTCACAGGGGAACACTGAAGCTTTCTTT. This sequence encodes CAWSSQGNTEAFF.

The chain recombines TRBV2 with TRBJ2-1; 13 bases agree with TRBD2. Germline V gene lookup returns CDR1 SNHLY and CDR2 FYNNEI. The length of the CDR3 is 15 residues. V was pared by 3 bases and J by 9 bases, with 5 bases of the junction left unmatched. CDR3 DNA: TGTGCCAGCAGTGACGGACTAGCGGGAGATACTGAGCAGTTCTTC. Amino acids: CASSDGLAGDTEQFF.

This clone was counted a single time. This chain uses TRBV6-5 with TRBJ2-3; 10 bases are shared with TRBD1. The CDR3 consists of 15 residues. Germline V lookup: CDR1 MNHEY, CDR2 SVGAGI. The trim removed 4 bases at V and 1 base at J, leaving 2 bases unmatched. The chain's CDR3 is CASSLTGGRTDTQYF. The CDR3 DNA is TGTGCCAGCAGTTTGACAGGGGGCCGCACAGATACGCAGTATTTT.